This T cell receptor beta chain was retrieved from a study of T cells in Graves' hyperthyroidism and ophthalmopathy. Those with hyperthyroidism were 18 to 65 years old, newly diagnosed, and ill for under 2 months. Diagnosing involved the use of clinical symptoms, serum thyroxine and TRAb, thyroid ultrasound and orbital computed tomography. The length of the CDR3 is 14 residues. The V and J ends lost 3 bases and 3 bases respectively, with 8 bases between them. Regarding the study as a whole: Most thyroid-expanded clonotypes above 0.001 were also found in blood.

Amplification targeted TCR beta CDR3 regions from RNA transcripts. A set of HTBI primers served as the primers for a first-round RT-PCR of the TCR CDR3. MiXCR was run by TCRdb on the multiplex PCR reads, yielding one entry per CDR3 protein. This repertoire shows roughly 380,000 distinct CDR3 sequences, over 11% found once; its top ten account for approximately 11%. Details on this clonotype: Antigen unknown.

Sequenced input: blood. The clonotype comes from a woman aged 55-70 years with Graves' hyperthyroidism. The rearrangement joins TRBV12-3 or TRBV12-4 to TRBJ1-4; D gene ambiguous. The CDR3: CASSFREANEKLFF. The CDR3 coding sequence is TGTGCCAGCAGTTTCCGGGAGGCTAATGAAAAACTGTTTTTT.